This T cell receptor (beta chain) was observed in a study of blood T cell repertoires in COVID-19. Study-level background: Nucleic acid was either cDNA or gDNA, and it came from T cells, B-cell-depleted T cells, or PBMCs.

The CDR3 has 14 amino acids. Germline V gene data show CDR1 as SGHRS and CDR2 as YFSETQ. V was pared by 0 bases and J by 5 bases, with 4 bases of the junction left unmatched. This clone occurred a few times. Original processing notes: Reference gene primer amplification in the assay estimated nucleated cell counts. Produced via immunoSEQ multiplex PCR; TCRdb's table is partial and in-frame only. V, J and clone size reflect that table, while D and trimming were determined from the DNA. The sample lists about 59,000 clones, less than 85% seen once, with approximately 15% in the top ten. The chain uses TRBV5-1 and TRBJ1-2; 7 bases fit TRBD1. Material: peripheral blood. This TCR was recovered from a woman in her 70s with acute or convalescent COVID-19. The CDR3 DNA follows: TGCGCCAGCAGCTTGGGACAGGGCCCGTATGGCTACACCTTC. Its translation is CASSLGQGPYGYTF.